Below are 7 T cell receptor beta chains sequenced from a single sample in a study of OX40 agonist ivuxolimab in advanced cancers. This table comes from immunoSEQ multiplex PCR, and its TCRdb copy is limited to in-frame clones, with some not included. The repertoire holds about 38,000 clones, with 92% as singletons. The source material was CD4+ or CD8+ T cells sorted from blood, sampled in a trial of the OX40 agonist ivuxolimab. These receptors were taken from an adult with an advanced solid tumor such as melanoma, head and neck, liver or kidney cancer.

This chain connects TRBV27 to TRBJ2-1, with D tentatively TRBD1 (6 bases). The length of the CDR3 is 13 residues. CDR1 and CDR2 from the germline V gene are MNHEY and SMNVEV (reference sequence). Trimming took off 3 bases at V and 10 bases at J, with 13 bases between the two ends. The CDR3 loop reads CASSFVWGREQFF. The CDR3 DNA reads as TGTGCCAGCAGTTTTGTCTGGGGGCGAGAGCAGTTCTTC.

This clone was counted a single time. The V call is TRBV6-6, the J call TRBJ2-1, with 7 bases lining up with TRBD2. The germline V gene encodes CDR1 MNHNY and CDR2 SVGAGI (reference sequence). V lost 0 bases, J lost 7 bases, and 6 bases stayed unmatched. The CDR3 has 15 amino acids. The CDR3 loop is CASSYSTREGNEQFF. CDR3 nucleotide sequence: TGTGCCAGCAGTTACTCGACCAGGGAGGGGAATGAGCAGTTCTTC.

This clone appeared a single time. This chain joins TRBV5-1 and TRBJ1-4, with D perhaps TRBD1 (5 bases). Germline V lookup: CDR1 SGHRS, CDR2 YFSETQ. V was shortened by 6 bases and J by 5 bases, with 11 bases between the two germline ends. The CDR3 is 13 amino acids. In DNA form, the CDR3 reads TGCGCCAGCAAAACAGGCACAAATGAAAAACTGTTTTTT. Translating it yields CASKTGTNEKLFF.

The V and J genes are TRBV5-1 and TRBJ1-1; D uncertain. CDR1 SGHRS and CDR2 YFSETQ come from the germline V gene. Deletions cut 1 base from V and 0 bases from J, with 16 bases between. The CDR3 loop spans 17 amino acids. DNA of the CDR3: TGCGCCAGCAGCTTGAAAGGAATGACGGGCCTGAACACTGAAGCTTTCTTT. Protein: CASSLKGMTGLNTEAFF. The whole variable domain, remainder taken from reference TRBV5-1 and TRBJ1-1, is KAGVTQTPRYLIKTRGQQVTLSCSPISGHRSVSWYQQTPGQGLQFLFEYFSETQRNKGNFPGRFSGRQFSNSRSEMNVSTLELGDSALYLCASSLKGMTGLNTEAFFGQGTRLTVV.

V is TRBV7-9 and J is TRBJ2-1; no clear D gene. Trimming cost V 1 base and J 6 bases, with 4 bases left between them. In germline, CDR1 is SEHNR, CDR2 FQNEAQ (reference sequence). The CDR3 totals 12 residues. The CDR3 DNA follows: TGTGCCAGCAGCTTAGGCAGCAATGAGCAGTTCTTC. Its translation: CASSLGSNEQFF.

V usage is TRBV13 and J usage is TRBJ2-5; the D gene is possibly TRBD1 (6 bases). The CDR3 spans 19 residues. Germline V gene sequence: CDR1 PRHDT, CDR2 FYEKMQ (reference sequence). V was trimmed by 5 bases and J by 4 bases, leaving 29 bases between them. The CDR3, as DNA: TGTGCCAGCAGCGGACCACAGGGACGGTCTCCGAGTCGGGGAGAGACCCAGTACTTC. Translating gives CASSGPQGRSPSRGETQYF.

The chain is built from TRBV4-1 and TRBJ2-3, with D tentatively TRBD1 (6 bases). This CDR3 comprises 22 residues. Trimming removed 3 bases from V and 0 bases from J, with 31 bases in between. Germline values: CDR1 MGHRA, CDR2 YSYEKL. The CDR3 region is CASSHTDGVTGTPPHSTDTQYF. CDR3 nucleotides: TGCGCCAGCAGCCATACGGACGGGGTAACAGGGACCCCCCCCCATAGCACAGATACGCAGTATTTT.